This T cell receptor beta chain was found in a study of post-analysis software for immune sequencing data. Study as a whole: Some patients lacked subtype; others had relapsing-remitting, secondary progressive or progressive-relapsing disease.

This CDR3 comprises 13 residues. Germline V gene data show CDR1 as LGHDT and CDR2 as YNNKEL (reference sequence). J lost 10 bases, V lost 5 bases, and 10 bases had no gene match. Included in the TCR beta cDNA libraries were unique molecular identifiers. T cells numbering 1 to 10 million gave rise to roughly 550,000 cDNA molecules. From the PCR reads, TCRdb called clonotypes with MiXCR, one entry per CDR3 protein. The sample includes some 890,000 distinct CDR3 sequences, approximately 57% seen only once; the top ten take about 4.8%. Of note for this clonotype: Its specificity is unknown.

Regarding the study as a whole: Patients showed TRBV5-6, TRBV5-1 and TRBV20-1 among roughly 5 TRBV segments more frequent than in controls. In multiple sclerosis, normalized Chao1 diversity was significantly below that of controls.

Sequencing was done on a sample of blood. The TCR sequence derives from a girl aged 5-17 years with multiple sclerosis. The chain employs TRBV3-1 and TRBJ1-2, with 7 bases identical to TRBD1. The CDR3 nucleotides are TGTGCCAGCAGCGTTAGACAGGGACGAAACTACACCTTC. Its translation: CASSVRQGRNYTF.